This T cell receptor (beta chain) stems from a study of blood T cell repertoires in COVID-19. The CDR3 spans 14 residues. Germline V CDR1 and CDR2: LNHNV, YYDKDF (reference sequence). The ends were cut back, 1 base at V and 6 bases at J, with 10 bases in the middle. The data were produced by immunoSEQ multiplex PCR, yet TCRdb's version contains in-frame clones alone and is incomplete. In the table there are 40,000 or so clones, 80% to 90% of which are singletons. The TCR was taken from a man under 40 with active or convalescent COVID-19. The chain combines TRBV15 with TRBJ1-5; D might be TRBD1 (6 bases). Sequencing was performed on peripheral blood. This CDR3 reads CATSRATGTQPQHF. The DNA of the CDR3 is TGTGCCACCAGCAGAGCAACAGGGACTCAGCCCCAGCATTTT. Complete variable domain (other parts from reference TRBV15 and TRBJ1-5): DAMVIQNPRYQVTQFGKPVTLSCSQTLNHNVMYWYQQKSSQAPKLLFHYYDKDFNNEADTPDNFQSRRPNTSFCFLDIRSPGLGDTAMYLCATSRATGTQPQHFGDGTRLSIL.